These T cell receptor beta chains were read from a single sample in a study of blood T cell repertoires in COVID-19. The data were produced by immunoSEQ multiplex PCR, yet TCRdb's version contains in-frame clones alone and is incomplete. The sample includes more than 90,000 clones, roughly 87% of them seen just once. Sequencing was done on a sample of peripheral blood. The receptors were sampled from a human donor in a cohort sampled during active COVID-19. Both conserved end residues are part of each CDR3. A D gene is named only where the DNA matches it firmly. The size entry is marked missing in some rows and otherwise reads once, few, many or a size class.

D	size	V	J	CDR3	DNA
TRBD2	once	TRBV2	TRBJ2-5	CASSGLADPYQETQYF	TGTGCCAGCAGTGGTCTAGCGGATCCGTACCAAGAGACCCAGTACTTC
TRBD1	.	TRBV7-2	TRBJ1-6	CASSSQGFGSPLHF	TGTGCCAGCAGCTCACAGGGGTTTGGGTCACCCCTCCACTTT
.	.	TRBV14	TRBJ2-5	CASSQSGQETQYF	TGTGCCAGCAGCCAGTCCGGGCAAGAGACCCAGTACTTC
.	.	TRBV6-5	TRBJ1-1	CASSTTGLNTEAFF	TGTGCCAGCAGCACCACAGGGCTGAACACTGAAGCTTTCTTT
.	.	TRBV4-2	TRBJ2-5	CASSQVRQLQETQYF	TGTGCCAGCAGCCAAGTACGACAGCTCCAAGAGACCCAGTACTTC
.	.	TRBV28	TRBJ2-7	CASSLSHRDYEQYF	TGTGCCAGCAGTTTATCGCATCGGGACTACGAGCAGTACTTC
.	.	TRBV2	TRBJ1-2	CASSVQGNYGYTF	TGTGCCAGCAGTGTCCAGGGGAACTATGGCTACACCTTC
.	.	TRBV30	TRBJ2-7	CAWRKQPAYEQYF	TGTGCCTGGAGAAAACAGCCCGCCTACGAGCAGTACTTC
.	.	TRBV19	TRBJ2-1	CASSLYGGGEGEQFF	TGTGCCAGTAGCCTATACGGCGGAGGCGAGGGTGAGCAGTTCTTC
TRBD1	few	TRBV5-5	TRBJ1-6	CASSRGTGSNSPLHF	TGTGCCAGCAGCCGCGGGACAGGTAGTAATTCACCCCTCCACTTT
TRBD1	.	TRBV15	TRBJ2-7	CATSRERLGQGYEQYF	TGTGCCACCAGCAGAGAAAGGTTGGGACAGGGATACGAGCAGTACTTC
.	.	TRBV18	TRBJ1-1	CASSPPSQEAFF	TGTGCCAGCTCACCACCGTCACAGGAAGCTTTCTTT
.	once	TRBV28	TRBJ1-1	CASSLYQVVVTEAFF	TGTGCCAGCAGTTTATATCAGGTGGTCGTCACTGAAGCTTTCTTT
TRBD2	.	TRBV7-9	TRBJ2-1	CASSSVAGSYNEQFF	TGTGCCAGCAGCTCCGTAGCGGGCTCCTACAATGAGCAGTTCTTC
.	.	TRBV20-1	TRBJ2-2	CSVSGPWPGELFF	TGCAGTGTTAGTGGGCCGTGGCCCGGGGAGCTGTTTTTT
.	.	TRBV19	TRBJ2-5	CASRPPGQETQYF	TGTGCCAGTAGGCCGCCGGGCCAAGAGACCCAGTACTTC
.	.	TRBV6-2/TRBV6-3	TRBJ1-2	CASSSGGTIHGYTF	TGTGCCAGCAGTTCCGGGGGAACTATCCATGGCTACACCTTC